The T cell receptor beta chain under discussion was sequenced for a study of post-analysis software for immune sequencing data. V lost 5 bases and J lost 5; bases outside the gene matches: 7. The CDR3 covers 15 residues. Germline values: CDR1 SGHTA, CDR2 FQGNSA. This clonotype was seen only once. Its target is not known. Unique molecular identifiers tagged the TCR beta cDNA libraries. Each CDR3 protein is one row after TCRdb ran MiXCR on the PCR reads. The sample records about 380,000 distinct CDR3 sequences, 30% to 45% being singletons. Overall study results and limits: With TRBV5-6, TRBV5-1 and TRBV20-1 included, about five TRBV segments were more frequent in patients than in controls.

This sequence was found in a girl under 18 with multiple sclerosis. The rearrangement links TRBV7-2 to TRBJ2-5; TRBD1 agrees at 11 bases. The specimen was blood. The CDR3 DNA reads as TGTGCCAGCAGCGAGGACAGGGGGCTGATCGAGACCCAGTACTTC. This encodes CASSEDRGLIETQYF.